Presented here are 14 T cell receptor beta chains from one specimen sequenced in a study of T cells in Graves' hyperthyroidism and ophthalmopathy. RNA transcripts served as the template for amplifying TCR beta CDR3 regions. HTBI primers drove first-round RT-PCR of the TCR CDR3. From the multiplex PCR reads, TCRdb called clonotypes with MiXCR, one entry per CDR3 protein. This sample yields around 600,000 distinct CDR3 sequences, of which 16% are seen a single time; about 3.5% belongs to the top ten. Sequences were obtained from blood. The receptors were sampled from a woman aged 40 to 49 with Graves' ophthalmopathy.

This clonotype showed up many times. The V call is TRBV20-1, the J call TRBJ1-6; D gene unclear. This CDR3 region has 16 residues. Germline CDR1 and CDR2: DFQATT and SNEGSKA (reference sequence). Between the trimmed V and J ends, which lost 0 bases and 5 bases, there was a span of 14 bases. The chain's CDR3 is CSARDRPGENNSPLHF. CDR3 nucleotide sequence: TGCAGTGCTAGAGATAGGCCAGGAGAAAATAATTCACCCCTCCACTTT.

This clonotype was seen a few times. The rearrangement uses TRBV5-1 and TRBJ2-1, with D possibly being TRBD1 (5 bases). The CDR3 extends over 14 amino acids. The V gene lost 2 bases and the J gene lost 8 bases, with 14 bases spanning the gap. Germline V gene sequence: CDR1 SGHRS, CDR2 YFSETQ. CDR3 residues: CASSFVRVPDEQFF. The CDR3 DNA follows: TGCGCCAGCAGCTTTGTCAGGGTACCGGATGAGCAGTTCTTC. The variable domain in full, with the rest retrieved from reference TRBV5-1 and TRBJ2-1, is KAGVTQTPRYLIKTRGQQVTLSCSPISGHRSVSWYQQTPGQGLQFLFEYFSETQRNKGNFPGRFSGRQFSNSRSEMNVSTLELGDSALYLCASSFVRVPDEQFFGPGTRLTVL.

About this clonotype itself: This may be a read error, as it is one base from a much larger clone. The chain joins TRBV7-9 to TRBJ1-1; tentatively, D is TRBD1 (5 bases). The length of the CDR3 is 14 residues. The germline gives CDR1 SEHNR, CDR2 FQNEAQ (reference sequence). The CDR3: CASGLGTGRTEAFF. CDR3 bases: TGTGCCAGCGGCTTAGGGACCGGACGCACTGAAGCTTTCTTT.

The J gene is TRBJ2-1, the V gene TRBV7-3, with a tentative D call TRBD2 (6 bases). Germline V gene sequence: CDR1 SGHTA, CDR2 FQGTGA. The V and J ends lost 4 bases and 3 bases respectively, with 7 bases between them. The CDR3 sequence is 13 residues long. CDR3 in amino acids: CASSSGDYNEQFF. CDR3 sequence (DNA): TGTGCCAGCAGCTCGGGGGACTACAATGAGCAGTTCTTC.

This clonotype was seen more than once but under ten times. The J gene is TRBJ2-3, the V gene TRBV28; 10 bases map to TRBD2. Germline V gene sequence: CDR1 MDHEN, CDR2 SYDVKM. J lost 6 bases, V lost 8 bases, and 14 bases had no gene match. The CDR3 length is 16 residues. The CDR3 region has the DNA TGTGCCAGCGTATCCCAACTAGCGGGGCTTCCGGATACGCAGTATTTT. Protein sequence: CASVSQLAGLPDTQYF.

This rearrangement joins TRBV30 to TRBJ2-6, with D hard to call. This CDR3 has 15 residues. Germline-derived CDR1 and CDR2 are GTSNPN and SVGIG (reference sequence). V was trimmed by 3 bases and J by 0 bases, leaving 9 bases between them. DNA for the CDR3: TGTGCCTGGAGAGAGTCTAACTCTGGGGCCAACGTCCTGACTTTC. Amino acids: CAWRESNSGANVLTF.

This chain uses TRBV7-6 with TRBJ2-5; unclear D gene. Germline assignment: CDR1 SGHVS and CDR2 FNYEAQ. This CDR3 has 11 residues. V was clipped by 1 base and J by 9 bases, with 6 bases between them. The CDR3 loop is CASSLGVPQYF. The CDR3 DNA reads TGTGCCAGCAGCTTAGGGGTCCCCCAGTACTTC.

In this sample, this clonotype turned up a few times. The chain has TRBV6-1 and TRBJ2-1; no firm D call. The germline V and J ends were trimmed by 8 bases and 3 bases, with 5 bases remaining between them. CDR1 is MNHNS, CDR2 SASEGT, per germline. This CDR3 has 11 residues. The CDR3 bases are TGTGCCAGCGCCCTCTACAATGAGCAGTTCTTC. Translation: CASALYNEQFF.

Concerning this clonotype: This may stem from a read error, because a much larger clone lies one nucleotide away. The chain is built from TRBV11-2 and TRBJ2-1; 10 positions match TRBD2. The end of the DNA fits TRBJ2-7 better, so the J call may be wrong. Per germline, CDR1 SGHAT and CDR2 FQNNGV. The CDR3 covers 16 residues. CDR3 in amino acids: CASSFLAGASRNEQYF. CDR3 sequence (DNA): TGTGCCAGCAGCTTCCTAGCGGGAGCGTCGCGGAATGAGCAGTACTTC.

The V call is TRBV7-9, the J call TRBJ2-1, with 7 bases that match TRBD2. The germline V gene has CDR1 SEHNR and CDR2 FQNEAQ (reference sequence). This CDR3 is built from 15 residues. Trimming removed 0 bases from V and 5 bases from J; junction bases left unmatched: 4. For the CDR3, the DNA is TGTGCCAGCAGCTTAGCGCCGCGGGGGAACAATGAGCAGTTCTTC. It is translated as CASSLAPRGNNEQFF.

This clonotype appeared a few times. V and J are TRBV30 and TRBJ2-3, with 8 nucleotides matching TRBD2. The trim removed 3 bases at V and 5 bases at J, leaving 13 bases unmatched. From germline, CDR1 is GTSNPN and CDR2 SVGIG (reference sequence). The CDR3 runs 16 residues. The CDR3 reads CAWSDRGSGVLDTQYF. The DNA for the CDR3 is TGTGCCTGGAGCGATCGGGGTAGCGGGGTCTTAGATACGCAGTATTTT. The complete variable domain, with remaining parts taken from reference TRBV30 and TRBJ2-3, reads SQTIHQWPATLVQPVGSPLSLECTVEGTSNPNLYWYRQAAGRGLQLLFYSVGIGQISSEVPQNLSASRPQDRQFILSSKKLLLSDSGFYLCAWSDRGSGVLDTQYFGPGTRLTVL.

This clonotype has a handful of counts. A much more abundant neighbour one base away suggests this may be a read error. The CDR3 DNA sequence: TGTGCCAGCAGCCAGGATGCATTGAGCACTGAAGCTTTCTTT. Amino acid sequence: CASSQDALSTEAFF. This rearrangement joins TRBV3-1 to TRBJ1-1, with D unclear. The CDR3 is 14 amino acids. Per the germline V gene, CDR1 is LGHDT and CDR2 is YNNKEL (reference sequence). Trimming shortened V by 3 bases and J by 4 bases, and 12 bases separated the two germline ends.

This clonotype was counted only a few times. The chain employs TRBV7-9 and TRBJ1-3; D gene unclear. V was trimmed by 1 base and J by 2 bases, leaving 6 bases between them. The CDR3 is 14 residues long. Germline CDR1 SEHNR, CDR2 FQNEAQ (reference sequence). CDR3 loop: CASSLESAGNTIYF. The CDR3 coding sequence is TGTGCCAGCAGCTTAGAATCGGCTGGAAACACCATATATTTT. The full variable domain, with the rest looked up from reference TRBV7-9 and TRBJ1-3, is DTGVSQNPRHKITKRGQNVTFRCDPISEHNRLYWYRQTLGQGPEFLTYFQNEAQLEKSRLLSDRFSAERPKGSFSTLEIQRTEQGDSAMYLCASSLESAGNTIYFGEGSWLTVV.

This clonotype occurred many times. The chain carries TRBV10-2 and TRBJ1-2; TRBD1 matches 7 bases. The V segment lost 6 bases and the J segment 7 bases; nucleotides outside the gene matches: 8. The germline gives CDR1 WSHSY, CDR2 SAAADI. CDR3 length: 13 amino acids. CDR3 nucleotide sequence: TGCGCCAGCAGCCTGGACAGGACCGCTGGCTACACCTTC. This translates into CASSLDRTAGYTF.